This T cell receptor (beta chain) comes out of a study of shared clonotypes between healthy human individuals. Study-wide context: The study drew on a couple of women and three men aged 18 to 49 as donors.

V trimming: 5 bases; J trimming: 10 bases; junction bases outside the gene matches: 8. The CDR3 has 13 residues. The germline gives CDR1 KGHSH, CDR2 LQKENI. Regarding the study as a whole: There were few donors, and this limited the genetic and exposure-history diversity represented.

The run depth of the assay was deep. Using immunoSEQ multiplex PCR, the repertoire was profiled, and TCRdb retains in-frame clones only, with some absent. The profile shows hundreds of thousands of clones, around 80% of them singletons. The table lists this clone with a few counts. The antigen is unknown. Donors were healthy HIV-negative adults without recently reported acute infections or vaccinations. The chain couples TRBV18 to TRBJ2-1; 7 bases agree with TRBD1. The receptor was isolated from a woman in her 40s in good health. Some clones in this sample may be carry-over from other donors' samples. Sequences were obtained from PBMCs. Written as DNA, the CDR3 is TGTGCCAGCTCAGAAGACAGGGACGGCGAGCAGTTCTTC. This gives the protein CASSEDRDGEQFF.